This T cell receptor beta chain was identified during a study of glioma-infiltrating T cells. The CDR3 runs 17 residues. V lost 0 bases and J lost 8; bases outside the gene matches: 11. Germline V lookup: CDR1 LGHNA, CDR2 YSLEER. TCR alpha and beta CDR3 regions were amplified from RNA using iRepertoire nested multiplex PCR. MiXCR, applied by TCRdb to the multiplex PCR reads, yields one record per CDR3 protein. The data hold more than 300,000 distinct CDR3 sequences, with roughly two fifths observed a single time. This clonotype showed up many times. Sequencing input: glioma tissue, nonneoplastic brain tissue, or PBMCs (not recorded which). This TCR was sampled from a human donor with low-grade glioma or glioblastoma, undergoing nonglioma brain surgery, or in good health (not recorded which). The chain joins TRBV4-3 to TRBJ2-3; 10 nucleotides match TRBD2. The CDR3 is CASSQDAGLAGAGTQYF. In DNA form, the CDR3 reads TGCGCCAGCAGCCAAGATGCAGGGCTAGCGGGAGCCGGTACGCAGTATTTT.